The 21 T cell receptor beta chains listed next were all sequenced from one sample in a study of response to subunit inactivated influenza vaccine. TCRdb re-derived calls from the RT-PCR reads in MiXCR, one entry per CDR3 protein. The sample yields over 800,000 distinct CDR3 sequences, 21% seen once. Sequenced here: PBMCs from blood, sampled around 5 days after vaccination. The receptor source for this set is a man aged 45 to 65 who received an inactivated influenza vaccine.

This clonotype was seen more than once but under ten times. The rearrangement uses TRBV20-1 and TRBJ2-7; no clear D gene. The V gene's germline CDR1 is DFQATT and CDR2 SNEGSKA (reference sequence). There are 12 residues in the CDR3. V gave up 6 bases and J gave up 1 base, with 10 bases separating them. CDR3 sequence: CSADGRSYEQYF. The CDR3, as DNA: TGCAGTGCGGACGGCAGATCCTACGAGCAGTACTTC.

This chain connects TRBV5-1 to TRBJ1-2; 11 positions agree with TRBD1. Germline V gene sequence: CDR1 SGHRS, CDR2 YFSETQ. This CDR3 has 14 amino acids. V gave up 7 bases and J gave up 8 bases; unmatched junction bases: 10. Here the CDR3 reads CASGNGTGGGGYTF. In DNA form, the CDR3 reads TGCGCCAGCGGAAACGGGACAGGGGGAGGAGGCTACACCTTC.

This clonotype has just a few counts. The genes are TRBV7-2 and TRBJ2-2, with D tentatively TRBD2 (5 bases). CDR1 is SGHTA and CDR2 is FQGNSA in the germline V gene. Between the trimmed V and J ends, which lost 0 bases and 6 bases, there was a span of 8 bases. The CDR3 runs to 14 residues. The chain's CDR3 is CASSLALAAGELFF. CDR3 nucleotides: TGTGCCAGCAGCTTAGCCCTAGCCGCCGGGGAGCTGTTTTTT.

In nucleotides, the CDR3 is TGTGCCAGCAGCTACGGAAACAGGGGGCTTTACGACATTCAGTACTTC. Protein: CASSYGNRGLYDIQYF. The genes are TRBV12-3 or TRBV12-4 and TRBJ2-4, with 9 bases lining up with TRBD1. The ends lost 6 bases at V and 8 bases at J; junction bases unmatched: 14. This CDR3 region has 16 residues.

The chain couples TRBV20-1 to TRBJ2-5; 13 nucleotides line up with TRBD2. CDR3 length equals 16 residues. Trimming removed 3 bases from V and 5 bases from J; junction bases left unmatched: 9. Germline V gives CDR1 DFQATT, CDR2 SNEGSKA (reference sequence). In DNA, the CDR3 is TGCAGTGCTAGCGGCACTAGCGGGAGGGCCGGTGAGACCCAGTACTTC. Protein product: CSASGTSGRAGETQYF.

This clonotype has a count of ten or more. The chain has TRBV6-2 or TRBV6-3 and TRBJ1-1; tentative D call: TRBD1 (5 bases). Germline CDR1 is MNHEY and CDR2 is SVGEGT. The CDR3 loop spans 14 amino acids. The V end was cut by 8 bases, the J end by 6 bases, with 19 bases between. The CDR3 sequence is CASYAWGVTAEAFF. CDR3 nucleotide sequence: TGTGCCAGCTATGCCTGGGGGGTAACGGCTGAAGCTTTCTTT.

As to this clonotype: One junction end disagrees with the germline gene, perhaps due to a read error. The chain carries TRBV9 and TRBJ2-2; D possibly corresponds to TRBD2 (5 bases). This CDR3 is built from 16 residues. Germline CDR1 reads SGDLS; CDR2 reads YYNGEE. This CDR3 reads CASSVMSGLISGELFF. CDR3 in DNA: TGTGCCAGCAGCGTAATGTCCGGCCTAATATCCGGGGAGTTGTTTTTT.

This clonotype came up a few times. This rearrangement joins TRBV29-1 to TRBJ2-1; D may be TRBD1 (6 bases). CDR1 is SQVTM, CDR2 ANQGSEA, per germline. Trimming left V 1 base short and J 12 bases short, with 16 bases between. The CDR3 is made up of 13 amino acids. CDR3 residues: CSVEGGLSPWQFF. The CDR3 region has the DNA TGCAGCGTTGAAGGGGGGCTCTCCCCATGGCAGTTCTTC.

There are a few counts of this clonotype. The chain employs TRBV6-2 or TRBV6-3 and TRBJ2-5; D is unclear. The CDR3 totals 13 residues. The V gene's germline CDR1 is MNHEY and CDR2 SVGEGT. Trimming took 5 bases from V and 2 from J, leaving 9 bases between them. CDR3 DNA sequence: TGTGCCAGCAGTAGAGGAATTCAAGAGACCCAGTACTTC. Its translation is CASSRGIQETQYF.

The rearrangement uses TRBV6-1 and TRBJ2-1, with D perhaps matching TRBD2 (5 bases). The germline gives CDR1 MNHNS, CDR2 SASEGT. The CDR3 spans 15 residues. The V and J ends lost 6 bases and 4 bases respectively, with 16 bases between them. CDR3 sequence reads: CASRDGLPLYNEQFF. DNA for the CDR3: TGTGCCAGCAGGGACGGACTTCCCCTATACAATGAGCAGTTCTTC.

CDR3 residues: CASSYGFGGLAVNSPLHF. In DNA form, the CDR3 reads TGTGCCAGCAGTTACGGCTTCGGGGGGCTGGCGGTAAATTCACCCCTCCACTTT. The V gene is TRBV6-5, the J gene TRBJ1-6; possible D gene TRBD1, 6 bases. The CDR3 totals 18 residues. The germline V gene has CDR1 MNHEY and CDR2 SVGAGI. V was clipped by 2 bases and J by 7 bases, with 21 bases between them.

As regards this clonotype: A read error may account for a junction end that differs from germline. The J gene is TRBJ2-3, the V gene TRBV20-1; D unclear. There are 15 residues in the CDR3. Germline V lookup: CDR1 DFQATT, CDR2 SNEGSKA (reference sequence). The DNA for the CDR3 is TGCAGTGCTAGTGGCGAAGGTTCGATTTGGGATATGCAGTATTTT. Protein product: CSASGEGSIWDMQYF.

The chain employs TRBV20-1 and TRBJ2-6; TRBD1 might be the D (5 bases). The CDR3 extends over 14 amino acids. Germline values: CDR1 DFQATT, CDR2 SNEGSKA (reference sequence). V lost 6 bases and J lost 3, with 12 bases in between. CDR3 bases: TGCAGTGCAACCCCAGGGATTGGGGCCAACGTCCTGACTTTC. Translating gives CSATPGIGANVLTF.

This clonotype was seen more than once but under ten times. The chain carries TRBV3-1 and TRBJ2-3, with TRBD2 matching over 9 bases. V gave up 4 bases and J gave up 5 bases; unmatched junction bases: 4. CDR3 length: 14 residues. CDR1 is LGHDT and CDR2 is YNNKEL in the germline V gene (reference sequence). The CDR3: CASSRAGGQDTQYF. The CDR3 nucleotides are TGTGCCAGCAGCCGAGCGGGAGGACAAGATACGCAGTATTTT.

This clonotype has a handful of counts. The chain employs TRBV4-3 and TRBJ1-1; possible D gene TRBD1, 6 bases. This CDR3 is 13 amino acids long. V was shortened by 3 bases and J by 2 bases, with 7 bases between the two germline ends. Germline CDR1 and CDR2: LGHNA and YSLEER. CDR3 sequence reads: CASSQDSNTEAFF. The CDR3 region has the DNA TGCGCCAGCAGCCAGGACAGCAACACTGAAGCTTTCTTT.

This clonotype has just a few counts. The rearrangement links TRBV5-5 to TRBJ2-2; 7 positions match TRBD1. Looked up from germline, CDR1 is SGHKS and CDR2 is YYEKEE (reference sequence). The CDR3 has 15 amino acids. The J segment lost 4 bases and the V segment lost 4 bases, leaving 7 bases of the junction unmatched. The CDR3 is CASSSGTVFTGELFF. The CDR3 nucleotides are TGTGCCAGCAGCAGTGGGACAGTTTTCACCGGGGAGCTGTTTTTT.

CDR3 coding DNA: TGTGCCAGCAGCCACCGGGAGTGGTCAGATACGCAGTATTTT. This gives the protein CASSHREWSDTQYF. This sequence joins TRBV4-2 and TRBJ2-3, with D maybe TRBD2 (6 bases). The ends were cut back, 3 bases at V and 4 bases at J, with 11 bases in the middle. This CDR3 spans 14 amino acids. Germline values: CDR1 LGHNA, CDR2 YNFKEQ.

This clonotype occurred a few times. V is TRBV6-5 and J is TRBJ2-2; D assignment may be TRBD1 or TRBD2 (5 bases each). The germline gives CDR1 MNHEY, CDR2 SVGAGI. V lost 0 bases and J lost 2, with 10 bases in between. This CDR3 has 16 amino acids. The CDR3 loop reads CASSYSTRGNTGELFF. The CDR3 nucleotides read TGTGCCAGCAGTTACTCCACGAGGGGAAACACCGGGGAGCTGTTTTTT.

The CDR3 DNA follows: TGCAGTGCTATGGCAATGAATTTAGGCTTCTCCTACGAGCAGTACTTC. Translated: CSAMAMNLGFSYEQYF. The chain joins TRBV20-1 to TRBJ2-7; no definite D call. CDR3 size: 16 residues. Per the germline V gene, CDR1 is DFQATT and CDR2 is SNEGSKA (reference sequence). Trimming cost V 4 bases and J 0 bases, with 19 bases left between them.

This clonotype turned up a few times. The chain is built from TRBV20-1 and TRBJ2-2; D gene uncertain. CDR3 size: 13 residues. CDR1 and CDR2 (germline): DFQATT, SNEGSKA (reference sequence). The ends were cut back, 0 bases at V and 3 bases at J, with 5 bases in the middle. Written as DNA, the CDR3 is TGCAGTGCTAGAGATGCGTACACCGGGGAGCTGTTTTTT. Its translation is CSARDAYTGELFF.

This sequence joins TRBV12-3 or TRBV12-4 and TRBJ2-7, with a weak D call TRBD1 (6 bases). V shed 3 bases and J shed 4 bases, with 13 bases lying between them. The CDR3 is made up of 14 amino acids. The CDR3 sequence is CASSLGARKYEQYF. CDR3 bases: TGTGCCAGCAGTTTGGGGGCTAGGAAGTACGAGCAGTACTTC.